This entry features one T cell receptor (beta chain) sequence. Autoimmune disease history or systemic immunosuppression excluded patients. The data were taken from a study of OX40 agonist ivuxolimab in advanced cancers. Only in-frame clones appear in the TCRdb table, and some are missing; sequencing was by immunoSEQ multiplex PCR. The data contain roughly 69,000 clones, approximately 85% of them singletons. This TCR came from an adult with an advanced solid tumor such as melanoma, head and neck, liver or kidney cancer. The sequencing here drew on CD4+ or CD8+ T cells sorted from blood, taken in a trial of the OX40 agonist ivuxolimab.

CDR3: CASSPGTGWTYEQYF. Written as DNA, the CDR3 is TGTGCCAGCAGCCCAGGTACGGGGTGGACCTACGAGCAGTACTTC. This chain connects TRBV9 to TRBJ2-7; a possible D gene is TRBD2 (5 bases). From germline, CDR1 is SGDLS and CDR2 YYNGEE. The CDR3 has 15 residues. V dropped 4 bases and J dropped 2 bases, with 16 bases sitting between them.